This passage covers 12 T cell receptor beta chains from one sample sequenced in a study of cytomegalovirus exposure and HLA in healthy donors. Both 60 Vbeta primers and 13 Jbeta primers went into the PCR. Method: immunoSEQ multiplex PCR; TCRdb's copy keeps in-frame clones and lacks some. The sample yields 70,000 to 95,000 clones, approximately 79% seen once. The sequenced material came from PBMCs. The receptor set was obtained from a human donor in good health.

The chain combines TRBV18 with TRBJ1-1; D unclear. CDR1 and CDR2 from the germline V gene are KGHSH and LQKENI. The germline V and J ends were trimmed by 1 base and 1 base, with 16 bases remaining between them. The CDR3 extends over 17 amino acids. The CDR3 nucleotides are TGTGCCAGCTCACCACAGATTAAAGTTACAGAGAACACTGAAGCTTTCTTT. Translation: CASSPQIKVTENTEAFF.

In the case of this clone: Relative to the germline gene, one junction end is altered; a read error may explain this. The V call is TRBV7-9, the J call TRBJ2-7, with a weak D call TRBD2 (6 bases). CDR1 SEHNR and CDR2 FQNEAQ come from the germline V gene (reference sequence). The CDR3 consists of 12 residues. The CDR3 region is CSSSPTSYEQYF. CDR3 DNA sequence: TGTTCCAGCAGCCCGACTAGCTACGAGCAGTACTTC.

The chain links TRBV7-6 to TRBJ2-7; perhaps TRBD1 as D (6 bases). Trimming took 2 bases from V and 3 from J, leaving 11 bases between them. CDR3 length equals 14 residues. Per germline, CDR1 SGHVS and CDR2 FNYEAQ. The CDR3 DNA sequence: TGTGCCAGCAGCTTATCGGACAGCGTCTACGAGCAGTACTTC. Amino acids: CASSLSDSVYEQYF.

The J gene is TRBJ2-2, the V gene TRBV6-4; 7 bases align to TRBD2. After removal of 2 bases from V and 4 bases from J, the junction contained 4 bases not matched to a gene. This CDR3 comprises 15 residues. The germline CDR1 and CDR2 sequences are MRHNA and SNTAGT. This CDR3 reads CASSDGGGATGELFF. The CDR3 nucleotides are TGTGCCAGCAGTGACGGCGGGGGAGCCACCGGGGAGCTGTTTTTT.

With regard to this clone: The germline gene is not matched at one end of the junction; a read error may be the cause. V gene TRBV30 combines with J gene TRBJ1-5, with 10 positions matching TRBD1. From germline, CDR1 is GTSNPN and CDR2 SVGIG (reference sequence). The CDR3 runs 18 residues. The CDR3 is CAWSKLGQGVRKDQPQNF. The CDR3 DNA sequence: TGTGCCTGGAGTAAATTAGGACAGGGGGTTCGAAAAGATCAGCCCCAGAATTTT.

This chain connects TRBV7-9 to TRBJ2-5; weak D call: TRBD2 (5 bases). V was clipped by 2 bases and J by 4 bases, with 14 bases between them. CDR3 length equals 15 residues. Germline-derived CDR1 and CDR2 are SEHNR and FQNEAQ (reference sequence). The DNA for the CDR3 is TGTGCCAGCAGCTTAAGCCTAGCCTCCCGAGAGACCCAGTACTTC. Encoded protein: CASSLSLASRETQYF.

This sequence joins TRBV2 and TRBJ2-3, with D possibly matching TRBD1 (6 bases). V was clipped by 6 bases and J by 2 bases, with 12 bases between them. The CDR3 extends over 14 amino acids. The germline V gene has CDR1 SNHLY and CDR2 FYNNEI. The CDR3 DNA follows: TGTGCCAGCAGAGCCCGGGACATCACAGATACGCAGTATTTT. Residues: CASRARDITDTQYF.

The chain recombines TRBV7-2 with TRBJ1-4; the D gene is possibly TRBD1 (6 bases). Between the trimmed V and J ends, which lost 3 bases and 8 bases, there was a span of 13 bases. The CDR3 runs to 14 residues. CDR1 and CDR2 (germline): SGHTA, FQGNSA. The CDR3 DNA reads TGTGCCAGCAGCTTCACAGGGTTCCACGAAAAACTGTTTTTT. Encoded protein: CASSFTGFHEKLFF.

In DNA, the CDR3 is TGCAGCGTTGAAGGGGGGGAGTCTGGAAACACCATATATTTT. This translates into CSVEGGESGNTIYF. This chain connects TRBV29-1 to TRBJ1-3; weak D call: TRBD1 (5 bases). V shed 1 base and J shed 1 base, with 8 bases lying between them. The CDR3 is 14 residues long. From germline, CDR1 is SQVTM and CDR2 ANQGSEA.

The chain links TRBV7-2 to TRBJ1-5; 8 nucleotides align to TRBD1. CDR1 SGHTA and CDR2 FQGNSA come from the germline V gene. V shed 3 bases, J shed 5 bases, and the junction held 3 bases outside the gene matches. This CDR3 has 14 amino acids. CDR3 loop: CASSFGTGDQPQHF. The CDR3 DNA is TGTGCCAGCAGCTTCGGGACAGGAGATCAGCCCCAGCATTTT.

The V gene is TRBV27, the J gene TRBJ1-2; 8 bases line up with TRBD1. Trimming took 3 bases from V and 8 from J; bases not matched to a gene: 5. The CDR3 totals 13 residues. In germline, CDR1 is MNHEY, CDR2 SMNVEV (reference sequence). CDR3 sequence: CASSFRGLEGYTF. In DNA form, the CDR3 reads TGTGCCAGCAGTTTCAGGGGGCTCGAAGGCTACACCTTC.

The CDR3 spells CASTLGGGDSPLHF. CDR3 sequence (DNA): TGTGCCAGTACCCTAGGGGGCGGGGATTCACCCCTCCACTTT. The chain joins TRBV19 to TRBJ1-6, with 7 bases lining up with TRBD1. Germline trimming cut 7 bases from V and 8 bases from J; bases unmatched to any gene: 8. CDR1 LNHDA and CDR2 SQIVND come from the germline V gene (reference sequence). This CDR3 is built from 14 residues.